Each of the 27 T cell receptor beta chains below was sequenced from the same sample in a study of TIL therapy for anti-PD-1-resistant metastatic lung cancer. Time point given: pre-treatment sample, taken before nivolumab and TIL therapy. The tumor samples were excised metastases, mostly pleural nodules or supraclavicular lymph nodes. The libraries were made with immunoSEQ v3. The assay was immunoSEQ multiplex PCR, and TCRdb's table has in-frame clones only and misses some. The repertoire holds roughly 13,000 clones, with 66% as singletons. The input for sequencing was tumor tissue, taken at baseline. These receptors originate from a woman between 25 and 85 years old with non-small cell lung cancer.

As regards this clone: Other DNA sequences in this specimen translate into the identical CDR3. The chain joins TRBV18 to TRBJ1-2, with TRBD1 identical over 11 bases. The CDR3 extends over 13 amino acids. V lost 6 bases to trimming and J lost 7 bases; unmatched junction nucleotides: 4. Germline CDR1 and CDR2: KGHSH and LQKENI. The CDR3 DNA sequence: TGTGCCAGCTCGGCCGGGACAGGGGGTGGCTACACCTTC. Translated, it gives CASSAGTGGGYTF. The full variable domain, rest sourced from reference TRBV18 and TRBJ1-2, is NAGVMQNPRHLVRRRGQEARLRCSPMKGHSHVYWYRQLPEEGLKFMVYLQKENIIDESGMPKERFSAEFPKEGPSILRIQQVVRGDSAAYFCASSAGTGGGYTFGSGTRLTVV.

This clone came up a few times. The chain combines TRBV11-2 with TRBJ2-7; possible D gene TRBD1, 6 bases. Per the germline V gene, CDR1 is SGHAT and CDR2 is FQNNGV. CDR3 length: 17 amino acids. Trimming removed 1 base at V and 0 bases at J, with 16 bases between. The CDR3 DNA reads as TGTGCCAGCAGCTTAGTATTAGGCGCGGACAGCTCCTACGAGCAGTACTTC. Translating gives CASSLVLGADSSYEQYF.

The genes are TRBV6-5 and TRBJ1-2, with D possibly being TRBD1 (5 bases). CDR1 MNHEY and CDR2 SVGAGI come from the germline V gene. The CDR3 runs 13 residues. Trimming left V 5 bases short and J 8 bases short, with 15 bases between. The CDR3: CASSLTAGAGYTF. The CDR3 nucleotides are TGTGCCAGCAGTCTAACGGCCGGGGCAGGCTACACCTTC.

The DNA for the CDR3 is TGCAGCGTTTGGGGGGATAGCAAGACCGGGGAGCTGTTTTTT. Encoded protein: CSVWGDSKTGELFF. This sequence joins TRBV29-1 and TRBJ2-2; tentative D call: TRBD2 (6 bases). Germline V gene sequence: CDR1 SQVTM, CDR2 ANQGSEA. This CDR3 comprises 14 residues. Trimming pared 5 bases from V and 5 bases from J, leaving 15 bases between.

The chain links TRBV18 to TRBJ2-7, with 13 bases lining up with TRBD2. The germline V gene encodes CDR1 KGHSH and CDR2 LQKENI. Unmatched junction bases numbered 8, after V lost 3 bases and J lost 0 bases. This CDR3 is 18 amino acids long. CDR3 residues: CASSPRLAGGLSSYEQYF. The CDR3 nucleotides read TGTGCCAGCTCACCCCGACTAGCGGGGGGCCTGAGCTCCTACGAGCAGTACTTC.

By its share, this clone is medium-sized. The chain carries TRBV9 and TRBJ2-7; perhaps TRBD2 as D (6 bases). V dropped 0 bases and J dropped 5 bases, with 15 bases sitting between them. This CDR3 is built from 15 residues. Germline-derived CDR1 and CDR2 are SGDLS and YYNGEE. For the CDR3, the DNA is TGTGCCAGCAGCGTAGCCCCAACGGGAGAAAACGAGCAGTACTTC. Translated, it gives CASSVAPTGENEQYF. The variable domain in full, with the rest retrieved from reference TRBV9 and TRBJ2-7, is DSGVTQTPKHLITATGQRVTLRCSPRSGDLSVYWYQQSLDQGLQFLIQYYNGEERAKGNILERFSAQQFPDLHSELNLSSLELGDSALYFCASSVAPTGENEQYFGPGTRLTVT.

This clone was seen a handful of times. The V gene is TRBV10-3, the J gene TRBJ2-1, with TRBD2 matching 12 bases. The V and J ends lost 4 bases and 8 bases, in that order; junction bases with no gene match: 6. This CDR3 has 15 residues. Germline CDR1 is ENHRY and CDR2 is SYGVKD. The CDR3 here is CAISAETSGSDEQFF. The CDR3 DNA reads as TGTGCCATCAGTGCGGAGACTAGCGGGAGCGATGAGCAGTTCTTC.

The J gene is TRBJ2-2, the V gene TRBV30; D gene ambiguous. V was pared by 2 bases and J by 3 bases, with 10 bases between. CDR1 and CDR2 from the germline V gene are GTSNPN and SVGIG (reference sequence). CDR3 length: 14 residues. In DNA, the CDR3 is TGTGCCTGGAGTCCAAGGTCTTACACCGGGGAGCTGTTTTTT. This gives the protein CAWSPRSYTGELFF.

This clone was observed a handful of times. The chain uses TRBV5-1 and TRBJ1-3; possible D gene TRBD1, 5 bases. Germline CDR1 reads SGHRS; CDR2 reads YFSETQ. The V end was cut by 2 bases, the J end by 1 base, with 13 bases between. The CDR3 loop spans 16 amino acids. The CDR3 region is CASSFSTGGSGNTIYF. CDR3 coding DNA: TGCGCCAGCAGCTTCAGTACAGGTGGTTCTGGAAACACCATATATTTT. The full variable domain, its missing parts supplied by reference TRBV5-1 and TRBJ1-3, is KAGVTQTPRYLIKTRGQQVTLSCSPISGHRSVSWYQQTPGQGLQFLFEYFSETQRNKGNFPGRFSGRQFSNSRSEMNVSTLELGDSALYLCASSFSTGGSGNTIYFGEGSWLTVV.

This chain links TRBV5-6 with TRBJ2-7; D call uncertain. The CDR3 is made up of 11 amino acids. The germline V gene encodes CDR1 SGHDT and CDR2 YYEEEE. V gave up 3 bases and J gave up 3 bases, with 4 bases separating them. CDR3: CASSSHYEQYF. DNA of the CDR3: TGTGCCAGCAGCTCCCACTACGAGCAGTACTTC. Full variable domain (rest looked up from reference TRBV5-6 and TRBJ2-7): DAGVTQSPTHLIKTRGQQVTLRCSPKSGHDTVSWYQQALGQGPQFIFQYYEEEERQRGNFPDRFSGHQFPNYSSELNVNALLLGDSALYLCASSSHYEQYFGPGTRLTVT.

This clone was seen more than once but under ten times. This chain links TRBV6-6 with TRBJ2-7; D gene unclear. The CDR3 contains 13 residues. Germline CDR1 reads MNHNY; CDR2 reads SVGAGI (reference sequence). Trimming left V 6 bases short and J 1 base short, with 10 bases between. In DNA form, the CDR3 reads TGTGCCAGCAGGCTACAAACGTCCTACGAGCAGTACTTC. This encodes CASRLQTSYEQYF.

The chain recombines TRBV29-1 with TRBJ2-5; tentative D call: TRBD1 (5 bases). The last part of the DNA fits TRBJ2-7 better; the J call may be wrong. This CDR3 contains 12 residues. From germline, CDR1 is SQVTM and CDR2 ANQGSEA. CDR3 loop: CSVVGDSYEQYF. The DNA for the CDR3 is TGCAGCGTTGTAGGGGACTCCTACGAGCAGTACTTC.

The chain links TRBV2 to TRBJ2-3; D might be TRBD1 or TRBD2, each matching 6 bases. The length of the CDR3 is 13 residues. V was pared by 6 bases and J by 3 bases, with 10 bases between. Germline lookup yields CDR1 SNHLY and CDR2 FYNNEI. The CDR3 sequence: CASSEGGTDTQYF. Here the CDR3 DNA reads TGTGCCAGCAGCGAGGGGGGAACAGATACGCAGTATTTT.

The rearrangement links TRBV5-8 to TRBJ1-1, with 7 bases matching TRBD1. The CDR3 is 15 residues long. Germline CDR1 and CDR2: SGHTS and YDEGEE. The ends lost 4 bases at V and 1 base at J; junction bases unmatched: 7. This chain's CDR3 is CASSPRQGKNTEAFF. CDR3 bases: TGTGCCAGCAGCCCCCGACAGGGAAAGAACACTGAAGCTTTCTTT.

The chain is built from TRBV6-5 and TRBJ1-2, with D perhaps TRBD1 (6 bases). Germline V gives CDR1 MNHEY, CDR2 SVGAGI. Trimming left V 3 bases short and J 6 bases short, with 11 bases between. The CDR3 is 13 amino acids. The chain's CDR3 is CASSYTGRDGYTF. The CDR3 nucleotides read TGTGCCAGCAGTTATACAGGGCGGGATGGCTACACCTTC.

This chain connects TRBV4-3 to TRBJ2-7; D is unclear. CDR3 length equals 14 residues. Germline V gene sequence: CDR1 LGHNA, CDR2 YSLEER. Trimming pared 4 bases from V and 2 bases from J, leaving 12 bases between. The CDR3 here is CASSPWVGPYEQYF. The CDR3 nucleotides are TGCGCCAGCAGCCCCTGGGTGGGCCCCTACGAGCAGTACTTC.

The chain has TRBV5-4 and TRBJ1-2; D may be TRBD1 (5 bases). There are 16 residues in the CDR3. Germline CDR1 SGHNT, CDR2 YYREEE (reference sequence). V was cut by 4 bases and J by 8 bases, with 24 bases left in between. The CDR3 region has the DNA TGTGCCAGCAGCACCACCCTCGGCAGGGTTTTTGCCGGCTACACCTTC. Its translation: CASSTTLGRVFAGYTF. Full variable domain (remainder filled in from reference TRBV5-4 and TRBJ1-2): ETGVTQSPTHLIKTRGQQVTLRCSSQSGHNTVSWYQQALGQGPQFIFQYYREEENGRGNFPPRFSGLQFPNYSSELNVNALELDDSALYLCASSTTLGRVFAGYTFGSGTRLTVV.

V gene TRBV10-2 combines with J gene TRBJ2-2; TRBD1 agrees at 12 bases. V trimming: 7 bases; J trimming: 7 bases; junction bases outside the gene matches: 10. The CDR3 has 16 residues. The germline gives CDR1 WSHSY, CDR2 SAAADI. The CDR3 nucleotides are TGCGCCAGCATAAATCCGGGACAGGGGGCGATCGGGGAGCTGTTTTTT. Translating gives CASINPGQGAIGELFF.

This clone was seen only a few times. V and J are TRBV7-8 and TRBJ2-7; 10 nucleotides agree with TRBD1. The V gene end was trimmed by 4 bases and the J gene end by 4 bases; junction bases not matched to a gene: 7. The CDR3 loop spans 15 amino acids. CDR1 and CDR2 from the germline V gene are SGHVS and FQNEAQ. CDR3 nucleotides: TGTGCCAGCAGCTACGAGACAGGGGGCGGGTACGAGCAGTACTTC. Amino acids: CASSYETGGGYEQYF.

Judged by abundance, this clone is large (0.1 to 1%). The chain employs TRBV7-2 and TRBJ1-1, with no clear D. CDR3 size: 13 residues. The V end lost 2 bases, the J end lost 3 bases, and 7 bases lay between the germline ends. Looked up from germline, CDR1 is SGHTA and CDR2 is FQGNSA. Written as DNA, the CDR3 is TGTGCCAGCAGCTTACAGGAAGACACTGAAGCTTTCTTT. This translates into CASSLQEDTEAFF.

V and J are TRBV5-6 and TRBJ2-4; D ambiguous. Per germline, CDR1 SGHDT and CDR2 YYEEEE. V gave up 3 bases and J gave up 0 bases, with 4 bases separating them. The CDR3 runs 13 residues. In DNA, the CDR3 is TGTGCCAGCAGCTCTATAGCCAAAAACATTCAGTACTTC. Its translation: CASSSIAKNIQYF.

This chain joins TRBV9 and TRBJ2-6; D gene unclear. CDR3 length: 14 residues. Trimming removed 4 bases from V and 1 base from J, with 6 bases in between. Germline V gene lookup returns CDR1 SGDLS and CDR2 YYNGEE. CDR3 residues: CASSLLSGANVLTF. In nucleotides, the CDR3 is TGTGCCAGCAGCCTACTTTCTGGGGCCAACGTCCTGACTTTC. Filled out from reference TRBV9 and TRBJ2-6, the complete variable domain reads DSGVTQTPKHLITATGQRVTLRCSPRSGDLSVYWYQQSLDQGLQFLIQYYNGEERAKGNILERFSAQQFPDLHSELNLSSLELGDSALYFCASSLLSGANVLTFGAGSRLTVL.

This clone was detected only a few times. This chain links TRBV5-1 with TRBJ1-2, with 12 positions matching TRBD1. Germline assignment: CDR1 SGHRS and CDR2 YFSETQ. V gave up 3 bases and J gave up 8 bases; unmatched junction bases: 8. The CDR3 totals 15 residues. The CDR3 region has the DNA TGCGCCAGCAGCTCGGAACCCGGGACAGGGGGCGGCTACACCTTC. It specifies CASSSEPGTGGGYTF.

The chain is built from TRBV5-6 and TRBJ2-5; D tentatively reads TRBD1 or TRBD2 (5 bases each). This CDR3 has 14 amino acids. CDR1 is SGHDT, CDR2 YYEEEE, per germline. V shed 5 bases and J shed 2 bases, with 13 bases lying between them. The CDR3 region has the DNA TGTGCCAGCAGTCCCGGGACCAGACAAGAGACCCAGTACTTC. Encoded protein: CASSPGTRQETQYF.

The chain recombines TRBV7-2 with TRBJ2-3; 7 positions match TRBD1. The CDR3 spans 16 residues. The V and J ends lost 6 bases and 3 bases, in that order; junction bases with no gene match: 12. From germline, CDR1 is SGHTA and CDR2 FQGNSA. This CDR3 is CASSPPLTGRTDTQYF. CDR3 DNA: TGTGCCAGCAGTCCCCCTTTGACAGGGAGAACAGATACGCAGTATTTT. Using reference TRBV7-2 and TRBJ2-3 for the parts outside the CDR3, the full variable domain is GAGVSQSPSNKVTEKGKDVELRCDPISGHTALYWYRQSLGQGLEFLIYFQGNSAPDKSGLPSDRFSAERTGGSVSTLTIQRTQQEDSAVYLCASSPPLTGRTDTQYFGPGTRLTVL.

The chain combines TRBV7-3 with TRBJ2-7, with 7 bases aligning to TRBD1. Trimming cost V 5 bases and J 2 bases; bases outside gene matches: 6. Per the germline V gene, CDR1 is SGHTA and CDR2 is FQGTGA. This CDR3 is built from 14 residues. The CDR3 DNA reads TGTGCCAGCAGCCCACGGGACAGCACCTACGAGCAGTACTTC. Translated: CASSPRDSTYEQYF.

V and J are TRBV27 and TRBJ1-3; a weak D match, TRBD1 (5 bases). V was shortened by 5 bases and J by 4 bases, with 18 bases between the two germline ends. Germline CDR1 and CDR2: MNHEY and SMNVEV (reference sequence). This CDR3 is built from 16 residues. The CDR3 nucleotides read TGTGCCAGCAGTCACTATAGGGCGGGGGGAGGAAACACCATATATTTT. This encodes CASSHYRAGGGNTIYF.